Shown below are 20 T cell receptor beta chains from a single sample sequenced in a study of CD8+CD57+ T cells in acquired aplastic anemia. Genomic DNA, serving as template, underwent TCR beta VDJ and CDR3 profiling. TCRdb reprocessed the reads with MiXCR, giving one entry per CDR3 protein. The sample comprises approximately 220,000 distinct CDR3 sequences, more than 45% of which are singletons, and roughly 8% rests with the top ten. Selection for sequencing was limited to patients who had shown CD8+CD57+ cell expansion by flow cytometry. Material for sequencing was sorted CD4+, CD8+, or CD8+CD57+ T cells (not recorded which) from PBMCs. The source of these receptors is a human donor with aplastic anemia.

This chain uses TRBV7-2 with TRBJ2-1; a possible D gene is TRBD1 (6 bases). With 5 bases removed from V and 5 bases from J, the gap between germline ends came to 16 bases. CDR3 length: 15 amino acids. Germline CDR1 SGHTA, CDR2 FQGNSA. CDR3 in DNA: TGTGCCAGCAGCCAAGAAACAGGGTTCGACAATGAGCAGTTCTTC. Translating it yields CASSQETGFDNEQFF.

A remark on this clonotype: The conserved phenylalanine or tryptophan normally closing the CDR3 is absent here, so this likely arose from a read error. The chain combines TRBV20-1 with TRBJ2-2, with a tentative D call TRBD2 (5 bases). CDR3 length: 13 residues. CDR1 DFQATT and CDR2 SNEGSKA come from the germline V gene (reference sequence). The CDR3, as DNA: TGCAGTGCTAGGACTAAGGAGGCCGGAGAGCTGTTTTGT. It translates to CSARTKEAGELFC.

This clonotype was seen at least ten times. The gene calls are TRBV20-1 and TRBJ2-7; TRBD2 is a possible D gene (6 bases). Per germline, CDR1 DFQATT and CDR2 SNEGSKA (reference sequence). The CDR3 extends over 14 amino acids. Between the trimmed V and J ends, which lost 3 bases and 2 bases, there was a span of 14 bases. The chain's CDR3 is CSARSLANAYEQYF. In nucleotides, the CDR3 is TGCAGTGCTAGGTCGCTAGCGAATGCCTACGAGCAGTACTTC.

This clonotype showed up just a few times. The chain uses TRBV13 and TRBJ2-7, with TRBD2 matching 7 bases. The CDR3 is 15 residues long. Germline CDR1 PRHDT, CDR2 FYEKMQ (reference sequence). J gave up 2 bases and V 5 bases, and 9 bases lay outside the gene matches. The CDR3 bases are TGTGCCAGCAGCCGGCAGGCGGGGGACCCCTACGAGCAGTACTTC. Amino acid sequence: CASSRQAGDPYEQYF.

In its sample, this clonotype was seen once. This chain connects TRBV5-8 to TRBJ1-6; weak D call: TRBD1 (6 bases). With 6 bases removed from V and 5 bases from J, the gap between germline ends came to 15 bases. Looked up from germline, CDR1 is SGHTS and CDR2 is YDEGEE. This CDR3 region has 15 residues. The CDR3 is CASTIGQTNNSPLHF. The DNA of the CDR3 is TGTGCCAGCACCATTGGACAGACAAATAATTCACCCCTCCACTTT.

The sample holds many counts of this clonotype. This rearrangement joins TRBV7-3 to TRBJ1-5; D is perhaps TRBD1 (5 bases). CDR1 SGHTA and CDR2 FQGTGA come from the germline V gene. The length of the CDR3 is 14 residues. V was clipped by 5 bases and J by 3 bases, with 11 bases between them. The CDR3 DNA reads as TGTGCCAGCAGCACCGGGACCAACAATCAGCCCCAGCATTTT. Its protein is CASSTGTNNQPQHF.

This chain joins TRBV19 and TRBJ1-1; TRBD1 is a possible D gene (6 bases). Germline V CDR1 and CDR2: LNHDA, SQIVND (reference sequence). This CDR3 comprises 11 residues. V lost 4 bases to trimming and J lost 11 bases, with 11 bases between them. CDR3 in DNA: TGTGCCAGTAGTACCCGGGGGCGGGCTTTCTTT. It yields the protein CASSTRGRAFF. Full variable domain (remainder filled in from reference TRBV19 and TRBJ1-1): DGGITQSPKYLFRKEGQNVTLSCEQNLNHDAMYWYRQDPGQGLRLIYYSQIVNDFQKGDIAEGYSVSREKKESFPLTVTSAQKNPTAFYLCASSTRGRAFFGQGTRLTVV.

J is TRBJ2-7 and V is TRBV7-9; D is perhaps TRBD2 (6 bases). In germline, CDR1 is SEHNR, CDR2 FQNEAQ (reference sequence). Trimming left V 10 bases short and J 4 bases short, with 20 bases between. There are 14 residues in the CDR3. The DNA for the CDR3 is TGTGCCACCTACGAGTGGGAGGCGAAATACGAGCAGTACTTC. It translates to CATYEWEAKYEQYF.

This clonotype was seen only a few times. CDR3 loop: CATSGRTGAQETQYF. In DNA, the CDR3 is TGTGCCACCAGTGGTAGGACAGGGGCTCAAGAGACCCAGTACTTC. V and J are TRBV24-1 and TRBJ2-5, with 9 positions matching TRBD1. Germline V gene sequence: CDR1 KGHDR, CDR2 SFDVKD. V was clipped by 5 bases and J by 2 bases; unmatched bases: 5. The CDR3 sequence is 15 residues long.

The rearrangement links TRBV7-7 to TRBJ2-5; 7 positions agree with TRBD2. The end of the DNA fits TRBJ2-7 better, so the J call may be wrong. Germline CDR1 reads SSHAT; CDR2 reads FNYEAQ (reference sequence). The CDR3 extends over 15 amino acids. CDR3 loop: CASSSVGGGSYEQYF. CDR3 DNA sequence: TGTGCCAGCAGCTCAGTGGGGGGAGGGAGCTACGAGCAGTACTTC.

This clonotype came up many times. The rearrangement joins TRBV30 to TRBJ2-7, with TRBD1 matching over 8 bases. CDR3 length: 12 amino acids. After removal of 5 bases from V and 3 bases from J, the junction contained 3 bases not matched to a gene. Germline CDR1 and CDR2: GTSNPN and SVGIG (reference sequence). CDR3 residues: CAWGTGNYEQYF. The CDR3 region has the DNA TGTGCCTGGGGGACAGGCAACTACGAGCAGTACTTC.

This clonotype was observed many times. The chain is built from TRBV7-3 and TRBJ2-1; 10 positions agree with TRBD2. J gave up 7 bases and V 5 bases, and 8 bases lay outside the gene matches. Germline assignment: CDR1 SGHTA and CDR2 FQGTGA. CDR3 length: 15 residues. The CDR3 region is CASSARTSGLNEQFF. The CDR3 DNA is TGTGCCAGCAGCGCCCGGACTAGCGGTCTAAATGAGCAGTTCTTC.

The chain has TRBV27 and TRBJ1-2; D not resolved. CDR3 length equals 14 residues. The V gene lost 5 bases and the J gene lost 8 bases, with 18 bases spanning the gap. Per germline, CDR1 MNHEY and CDR2 SMNVEV (reference sequence). The CDR3 region is CASSDLRVSEGYTF. The CDR3 DNA reads as TGTGCCAGCAGTGACCTGAGGGTTTCTGAAGGCTACACCTTC.

V usage is TRBV6-6 and J usage is TRBJ1-2; no reliable D call. Trimming pared 2 bases from V and 8 bases from J, leaving 15 bases between. The CDR3 covers 14 residues. Germline lookup yields CDR1 MNHNY and CDR2 SVGAGI (reference sequence). This chain's CDR3 is CASSYRVEGNGYTF. The CDR3 DNA sequence: TGTGCCAGCAGTTACCGGGTTGAGGGAAACGGCTACACCTTC.

This clonotype was detected only a few times. In this CDR3 the conserved last residue, phenylalanine or tryptophan, is missing, so a read error is likely. The chain uses TRBV29-1 and TRBJ1-1; 9 bases agree with TRBD1. The CDR3 length is 14 residues. J lost 5 bases, V lost 1 base, and 5 bases had no gene match. Germline V gene lookup returns CDR1 SQVTM and CDR2 ANQGSEA. The CDR3 region has the DNA TGCAGCGTTGAAGGGACAGGGGAGGGTACTGAAGCTTTCTCT. It encodes CSVEGTGEGTEAFS.

This clonotype showed up just once. The chain couples TRBV19 to TRBJ1-2; 10 bases fit TRBD1. Germline CDR1 and CDR2: LNHDA and SQIVND (reference sequence). The CDR3 contains 17 residues. Germline trimming cut 11 bases from V and 6 bases from J; bases unmatched to any gene: 21. The CDR3 nucleotides read TGTGCCGTCAGTTTGGGGACAGGGGCATGGCTGGGGGATGGCTACACCTTC. Protein product: CAVSLGTGAWLGDGYTF.

With respect to this clonotype: This may be a read error: a much more frequent sequence differs by one nucleotide. J is TRBJ1-1 and V is TRBV20-1, with unresolved D. Trimming pared 3 bases from V and 4 bases from J, leaving 15 bases between. CDR1 is DFQATT, CDR2 SNEGSKA, per germline (reference sequence). The CDR3 spans 14 residues. CDR3 protein: CSARHSEWTTEAFF. The CDR3 DNA reads as TGCAGTGCTAGGCACAGCGAGTGGACCACTGAAGCTTTCTTT.

This clonotype was counted once. J is TRBJ2-3 and V is TRBV7-9, with D hard to call. V was clipped by 2 bases and J by 7 bases, with 10 bases between them. The germline CDR1 and CDR2 sequences are SEHNR and FQNEAQ (reference sequence). The CDR3 runs to 13 residues. The CDR3 is CASSLRVQYTQYF. CDR3 nucleotide sequence: TGTGCCAGCAGCTTACGGGTTCAGTATACGCAGTATTTT. The full variable domain, completed using reference TRBV7-9 and TRBJ2-3, is DTGVSQNPRHKITKRGQNVTFRCDPISEHNRLYWYRQTLGQGPEFLTYFQNEAQLEKSRLLSDRFSAERPKGSFSTLEIQRTEQGDSAMYLCASSLRVQYTQYFGPGTRLTVL.

The chain links TRBV10-3 to TRBJ1-1; tentative D call: TRBD1 (5 bases). From germline, CDR1 is ENHRY and CDR2 SYGVKD. V was trimmed by 3 bases and J by 3 bases, leaving 8 bases between them. The CDR3 contains 13 residues. This CDR3 is CAISDWGDTEAFF. The CDR3 bases are TGTGCCATCAGTGATTGGGGGGACACTGAAGCTTTCTTT.

This sequence joins TRBV15 and TRBJ2-1; 8 bases map to TRBD2. The J call could be wrong; TRBJ2-7 is a better fit for the DNA end. The CDR3 is 14 residues long. Per the germline V gene, CDR1 is LNHNV and CDR2 is YYDKDF (reference sequence). The CDR3, as DNA: TGTGCCACCAGCCGCCCGGGGGGGAGAGGGGAGCAGTACTTC. Amino acid sequence: CATSRPGGRGEQYF.